This passage covers 7 T cell receptor beta chains from one sample sequenced in a study of cytotoxic CD8 clonotypes in ibrutinib-treated CLL. Measured with immunoSEQ multiplex PCR; TCRdb has only the in-frame clones, and not every one. The sample contains 150,000 or so clones, about 84% of which appear only once. The sample in question was PBMCs, obtained after 36 months of ibrutinib treatment. The receptors derive from a human donor with chronic lymphocytic leukemia.

The chain links TRBV19 to TRBJ1-4; 9 bases map to TRBD1. Trimming removed 5 bases from V and 6 bases from J; junction bases left unmatched: 13. The CDR3 covers 17 residues. Germline V gene sequence: CDR1 LNHDA, CDR2 SQIVND (reference sequence). In nucleotides, the CDR3 is TGTGCCAGTAGTTCGGAACCGGGACAGGGAGAACATGAAAAACTGTTTTTT. Amino acids: CASSSEPGQGEHEKLFF.

This clone was detected only once. This chain joins TRBV2 and TRBJ1-2, with D possibly matching TRBD1 (6 bases). CDR1 is SNHLY and CDR2 is FYNNEI in the germline V gene. Trimming took 5 bases from V and 8 from J, leaving 15 bases between them. This CDR3 contains 13 residues. CDR3 bases: TGTGCCAGCAGTTACAGGGAAAACTTAGGCTACACCTTC. This sequence encodes CASSYRENLGYTF.

The chain links TRBV7-3 to TRBJ2-1, with 8 bases aligning to TRBD2. The junction had 13 bases not matched to a gene; V was cut back by 2 bases and J by 7 bases. Germline CDR1 is SGHTA and CDR2 is FQGTGA. CDR3 size: 17 residues. DNA of the CDR3: TGTGCCAGCAGCTTAGCGGCTAGCGGGCACGTAAGGAATGAGCAGTTCTTC. It is translated as CASSLAASGHVRNEQFF.

The chain has TRBV4-1 and TRBJ1-5; D gene ambiguous. The V end was cut by 1 base, the J end by 6 bases, with 13 bases between. The CDR3 runs to 15 residues. In germline, CDR1 is MGHRA, CDR2 YSYEKL. The CDR3 DNA reads TGCGCCAGCAGCCAAGGAATAGGAATTGGTCAGCCCCAGCATTTT. This translates into CASSQGIGIGQPQHF.

The chain combines TRBV5-4 with TRBJ1-2, with no clear D. Germline CDR1 and CDR2: SGHNT and YYREEE (reference sequence). The CDR3 loop spans 15 amino acids. Trimming stripped 2 bases from V and 8 bases from J, with 19 bases between. This chain's CDR3 is CASSFGGEGLMGYTF. The CDR3, as DNA: TGTGCCAGCAGCTTCGGCGGGGAAGGCTTAATGGGCTACACCTTC.

A single count supports this clone. The chain combines TRBV19 with TRBJ2-7; the D gene is possibly TRBD1 (7 bases). The CDR3 is made up of 14 amino acids. Per germline, CDR1 LNHDA and CDR2 SQIVND (reference sequence). Trimming removed 3 bases from V and 2 bases from J, with 11 bases in between. The CDR3 protein is CASSIGGGPYEQYF. The CDR3 nucleotides read TGTGCCAGTAGTATCGGAGGGGGCCCCTACGAGCAGTACTTC. Based on the CDR3 plus reference TRBV19 and TRBJ2-7, the full variable domain is DGGITQSPKYLFRKEGQNVTLSCEQNLNHDAMYWYRQDPGQGLRLIYYSQIVNDFQKGDIAEGYSVSREKKESFPLTVTSAQKNPTAFYLCASSIGGGPYEQYFGPGTRLTVT.

The chain carries TRBV30 and TRBJ1-4; D might be TRBD1 (6 bases). Germline V gene data show CDR1 as GTSNPN and CDR2 as SVGIG (reference sequence). The CDR3 spans 14 residues. V was trimmed by 2 bases and J by 4 bases, leaving 11 bases between them. This chain's CDR3 is CAWSSGQSNEKLFF. In DNA, the CDR3 is TGTGCCTGGAGTAGCGGACAGAGTAATGAAAAACTGTTTTTT.